The rows below give T cell receptor beta chains drawn from one sample of a study of control samples from healthy donors and cancer patients. The repertoire was sequenced with immunoSEQ multiplex PCR; TCRdb's copy has only in-frame clones and lacks some. The sample has about 150,000 clones, 90% to 95% seen once; the top ten hold approximately 1.4%. Material for sequencing was blood. All receptors come from a woman younger than 30 in good health. Each CDR3 is given without its conserved first and last residue. The D gene is left open where the match is weak.

TRBV9,NA,TRBJ2-3,ASSATVAATQY
TRBV4-3,NA,TRBJ1-2,ASSQGTGNDYGYT
TRBV5-1,NA,TRBJ1-1,ASSLEAGNTEAF
TRBV5-1,NA,TRBJ2-1,ASSSPPTYNEQF
TRBV27,NA,TRBJ2-7,ASSLFDGYEQY
TRBV27,TRBD1,TRBJ1-5,ASSPRTGDQPQH
TRBV6-6,NA,TRBJ1-2,ASSYGRLSGPYGYT
TRBV7-9,NA,TRBJ1-4,ASRREQFEKLF
TRBV2,NA,TRBJ2-3,ASSRTTQY
TRBV11-2,NA,TRBJ2-7,ASSPRAGYEQY
TRBV29-1,TRBD1,TRBJ2-1,SVSRAGGPNEQF
TRBV18,TRBD2,TRBJ2-6,ASSQQNGREASGANVLT
TRBV6-1,NA,TRBJ1-5,ASSEADGTPTYNQPQH
TRBV5-4,TRBD1,TRBJ1-3,ASSPDRGAFGNTIY
TRBV27,TRBD1,TRBJ1-1,ASRTSSGGVEAF
TRBV12-3/TRBV12-4,NA,TRBJ1-4,ASSFSGEKLF
TRBV5-4,NA,TRBJ1-6,ASSSYIDSPLH
TRBV16,NA,TRBJ1-1,ASSQQGPVDTEAF
TRBV5-4,TRBD2,TRBJ2-3,ASSQLLAGFTDTQY
TRBV5-8,TRBD1,TRBJ1-1,ASSLGRGRRTEAF
TRBV2,TRBD2,TRBJ2-2,ASSRTRFRELF
TRBV5-8,NA,TRBJ2-3,ASSAHFTDTQY
TRBV5-8,TRBD1,TRBJ1-6,ASSLAGTGNSPLH
TRBV11-2,NA,TRBJ2-3,ASSPGGYTQY
TRBV7-2,NA,TRBJ1-5,ASSLTGNQPQH
TRBV11-2,NA,TRBJ1-1,ASSLDRRVTEAF
TRBV12-3/TRBV12-4,TRBD1,TRBJ1-1,ASNLDRVSEAF
TRBV4-2,NA,TRBJ1-2,ASSQVAQVGGYGYT
TRBV5-1,TRBD1,TRBJ1-6,ASSLRDRGRFYNSPLH
TRBV5-1,TRBD1,TRBJ1-5,ASSAGTGDGNQPQH
TRBV28,TRBD1,TRBJ2-7,ASSLWGRGLIHEQY
TRBV25-1,NA,TRBJ1-1,ASRIQGRGMNTEAF
TRBV3-1/TRBV3-2,NA,TRBJ1-4,ASSQVGSTGEKLF
TRBV3-1/TRBV3-2,TRBD1,TRBJ2-1,ASSQQGVYNEQF
TRBV5-6,NA,TRBJ1-2,ASSSLPSTDYYGYT
TRBV11-2,NA,TRBJ2-1,ASTHSGSYNEQF
TRBV4-2,TRBD2,TRBJ2-7,ASSQAGTMYEQY
TRBV2,NA,TRBJ1-2,ASSGTGTY
TRBV4-3,NA,TRBJ2-1,ASSQDPPGAINEQF
TRBV20-1,NA,TRBJ2-1,SARSYNEQF
TRBV15,NA,TRBJ1-5,ATSREARNQPQH
TRBV19,TRBD1,TRBJ1-2,ASDKQGARGYGYT
TRBV25-1,NA,TRBJ1-3,ANPGPKGNTIY
TRBV28,NA,TRBJ1-6,ASIPGGLLFSYNSPLH
TRBV27,NA,TRBJ2-6,ATVTSSGANVLT
TRBV28,NA,TRBJ1-1,ASRLKLQPPEAF
TRBV12-3/TRBV12-4,NA,TRBJ2-7,ASSIGAVYEQY
TRBV5-4,TRBD1,TRBJ1-6,ASSPRQGTSPLH